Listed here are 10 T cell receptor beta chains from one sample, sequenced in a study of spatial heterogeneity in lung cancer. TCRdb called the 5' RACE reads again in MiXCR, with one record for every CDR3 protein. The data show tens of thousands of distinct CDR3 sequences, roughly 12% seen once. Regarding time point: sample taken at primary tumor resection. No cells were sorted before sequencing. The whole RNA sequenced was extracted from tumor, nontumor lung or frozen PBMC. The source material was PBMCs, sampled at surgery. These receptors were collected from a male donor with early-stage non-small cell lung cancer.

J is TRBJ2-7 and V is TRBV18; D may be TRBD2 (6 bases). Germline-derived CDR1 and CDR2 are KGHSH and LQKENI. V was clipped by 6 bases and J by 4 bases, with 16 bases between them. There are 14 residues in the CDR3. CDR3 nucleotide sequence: TGTGCCAGCTCGTGGGAGGTGGGGCCGTACGAGCAGTACTTC. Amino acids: CASSWEVGPYEQYF.

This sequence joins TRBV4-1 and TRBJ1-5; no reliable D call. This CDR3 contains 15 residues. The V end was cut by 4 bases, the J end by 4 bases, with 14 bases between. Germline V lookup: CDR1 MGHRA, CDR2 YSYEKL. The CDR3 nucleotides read TGCGCCAGCAGCCGTGGGGATCTCGGGAATCAGCCCCAGCATTTT. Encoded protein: CASSRGDLGNQPQHF.

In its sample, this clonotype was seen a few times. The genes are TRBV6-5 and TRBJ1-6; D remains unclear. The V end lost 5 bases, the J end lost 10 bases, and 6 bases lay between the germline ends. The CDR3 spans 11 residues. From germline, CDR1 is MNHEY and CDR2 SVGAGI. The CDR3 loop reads CASSPPSPLHF. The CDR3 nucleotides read TGTGCCAGCAGTCCCCCCTCACCCCTCCACTTT.

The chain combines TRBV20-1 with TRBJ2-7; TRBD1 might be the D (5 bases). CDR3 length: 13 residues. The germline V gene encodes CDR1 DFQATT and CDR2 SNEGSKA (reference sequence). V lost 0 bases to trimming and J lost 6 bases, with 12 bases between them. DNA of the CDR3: TGCAGTGCTAGAGAGACAGTCTTCTCCGAGCAGTACTTC. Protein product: CSARETVFSEQYF.

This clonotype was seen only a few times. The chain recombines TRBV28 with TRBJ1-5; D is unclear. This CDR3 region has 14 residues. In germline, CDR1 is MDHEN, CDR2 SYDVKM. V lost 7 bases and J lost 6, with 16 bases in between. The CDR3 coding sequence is TGTGCCAGCAATAGGGCCCCCCGAGGTCAGCCCCAGCATTTT. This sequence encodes CASNRAPRGQPQHF.

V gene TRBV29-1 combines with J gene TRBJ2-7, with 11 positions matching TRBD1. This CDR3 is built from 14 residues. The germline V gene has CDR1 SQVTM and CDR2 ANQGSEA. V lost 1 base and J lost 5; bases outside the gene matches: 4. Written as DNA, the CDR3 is TGCAGCGTTGAAGCCGGGACAGGGGGGAACGAGCAGTACTTC. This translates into CSVEAGTGGNEQYF.

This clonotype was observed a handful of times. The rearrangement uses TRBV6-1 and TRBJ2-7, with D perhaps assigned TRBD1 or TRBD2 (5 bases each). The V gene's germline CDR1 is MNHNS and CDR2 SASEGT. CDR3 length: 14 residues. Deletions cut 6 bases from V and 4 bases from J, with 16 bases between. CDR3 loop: CASSERDGGYEQYF. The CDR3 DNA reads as TGTGCCAGCAGCGAAAGGGACGGCGGATACGAGCAGTACTTC.

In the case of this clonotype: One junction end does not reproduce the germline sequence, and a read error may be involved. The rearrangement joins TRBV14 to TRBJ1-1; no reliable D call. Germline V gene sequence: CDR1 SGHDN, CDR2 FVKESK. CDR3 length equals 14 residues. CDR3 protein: CASSHPGMNIEAFF. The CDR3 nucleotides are TGTGCCAGCAGCCATCCGGGGATGAACATTGAAGCTTTCTTT.

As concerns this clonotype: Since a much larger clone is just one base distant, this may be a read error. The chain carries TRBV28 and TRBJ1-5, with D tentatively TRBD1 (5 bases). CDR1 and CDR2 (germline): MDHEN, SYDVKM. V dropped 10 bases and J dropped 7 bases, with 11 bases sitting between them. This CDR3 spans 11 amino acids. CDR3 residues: CANSKGQPQHF. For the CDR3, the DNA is TGTGCCAACAGCAAGGGGCAGCCCCAGCATTTT.

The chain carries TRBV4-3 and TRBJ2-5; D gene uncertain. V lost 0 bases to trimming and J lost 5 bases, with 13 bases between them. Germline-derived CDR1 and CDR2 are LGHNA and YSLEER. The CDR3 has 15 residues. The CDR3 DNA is TGCGCCAGCAGCCAAGACGTTTCGTGGCGGGAGACCCAGTACTTC. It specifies CASSQDVSWRETQYF.